The table lists the clone carrying this TCR beta chain with many counts. These data come from a study of identical twins. MiXCR was run by TCRdb on the 5' RACE reads, yielding one entry per CDR3 protein. This sample has about 240,000 distinct CDR3 sequences, with 10% found just once. The CDR3 totals 11 residues. The germline V and J ends were trimmed by 6 bases and 5 bases, with 8 bases remaining between them. Germline lookup yields CDR1 MNHEY and CDR2 SMNVEV (reference sequence). The chain recombines TRBV27 with TRBJ2-7; D remains ambiguous. The TCR sequence derives from a man aged 45-65 years in good health. Source material: memory T cells sorted from blood. The CDR3 here is CASRKNDEQYF. CDR3 coding DNA: TGTGCCAGCAGGAAGAATGACGAGCAGTACTTC.